The 27 T cell receptor beta chains reported below all come from one sample, sequenced in a study of shared clonotypes between healthy human individuals. Clones were sequenced by immunoSEQ multiplex PCR, and TCRdb holds only the in-frame ones, with some missing. The sample includes approximately 940,000 clones, over 60% of them seen just once. Source material: memory CD4+ T cells sorted from blood. The subset denotes: CD45RA-negative fraction. The source of these receptors is a man aged 18 to 29 in good health.

Regarding this clone: This sequence may be a read error, since a much larger clone differs from it by one base. The rearrangement joins TRBV19 to TRBJ1-5; D call uncertain. Germline V gene lookup returns CDR1 LNHDA and CDR2 SQIVND (reference sequence). The CDR3 is 12 amino acids. V was pared by 9 bases and J by 1 base, with 7 bases between. CDR3 sequence reads: CASRQSNQPQHF. As DNA, the CDR3 is TGTGCCAGCAGACAAAGCAATCAGCCCCAGCATTTT.

V and J are TRBV6-5 and TRBJ1-5; 8 positions match TRBD1. Germline V gene lookup returns CDR1 MNHEY and CDR2 SVGAGI. The CDR3 runs 15 residues. V gave up 6 bases and J gave up 1 base; unmatched junction bases: 5. CDR3 loop: CASRAGGESNQPQHF. CDR3 coding DNA: TGTGCCAGCAGGGCAGGGGGCGAGAGCAATCAGCCCCAGCATTTT.

CDR3 DNA: TGTGCCAGCAGCAAGGGGGAGTTAGGACAGGGTCAAGGCTACACCTTC. Its protein product is CASSKGELGQGQGYTF. The V gene is TRBV21-1, the J gene TRBJ1-2; the table's D call TRBD1 went unverified against the DNA. TRBV21-1 is a pseudogene locus. CDR3 length: 16 amino acids.

This clone was seen a single time. This sample includes further DNA sequences coding for the same CDR3. The chain is built from TRBV18 and TRBJ2-2; D might be TRBD2 (6 bases). Trimming left V 6 bases short and J 7 bases short, with 12 bases between. Looked up from germline, CDR1 is KGHSH and CDR2 is LQKENI. This CDR3 contains 13 residues. The CDR3 DNA reads as TGTGCCAGCTCTCCGGGACTTGACGGGGAGCTGTTTTTT. Residues: CASSPGLDGELFF. Drawing the rest from reference TRBV18 and TRBJ2-2, the complete variable domain is NAGVMQNPRHLVRRRGQEARLRCSPMKGHSHVYWYRQLPEEGLKFMVYLQKENIIDESGMPKERFSAEFPKEGPSILRIQQVVRGDSAAYFCASSPGLDGELFFGEGSRLTVL.

The rearrangement joins TRBV29-1 to TRBJ2-5; 14 bases are a match to TRBD2. The trim removed 0 bases at V and 5 bases at J, leaving 5 bases unmatched. The germline V gene encodes CDR1 SQVTM and CDR2 ANQGSEA. The CDR3 has 16 amino acids. CDR3 sequence (DNA): TGCAGCGTTGAAGATCGGACTAGCGGGAGGTCTGAGACCCAGTACTTC. Protein product: CSVEDRTSGRSETQYF.

This clone showed up just a few times. The chain combines TRBV11-2 with TRBJ1-2; D is perhaps TRBD1 (6 bases). The CDR3 length is 14 residues. V was trimmed by 7 bases and J by 7 bases, leaving 19 bases between them. The V gene's germline CDR1 is SGHAT and CDR2 FQNNGV. The CDR3 sequence: CASTINSGAGGYTF. The CDR3 DNA follows: TGTGCCAGCACCATTAACTCAGGGGCGGGTGGCTACACCTTC.

This CDR3 is CASSLGRRGQRYEKLFF. CDR3 coding DNA: TGTGCCAGCAGCTTAGGACGGCGGGGACAGCGTTATGAAAAACTGTTTTTT. The J gene is TRBJ1-4, the V gene TRBV7-2, with 7 nucleotides matching TRBD1. The germline CDR1 and CDR2 sequences are SGHTA and FQGNSA. This CDR3 is 17 amino acids long. V shed 1 base, J shed 6 bases, and the junction held 11 bases outside the gene matches.

The J gene is TRBJ2-7, the V gene TRBV6-1; no clear D. Germline CDR1 reads MNHNS; CDR2 reads SASEGT. Trimming pared 2 bases from V and 6 bases from J, leaving 14 bases between. The CDR3 extends over 14 amino acids. Here the CDR3 DNA reads TGTGCCAGCAGTGAACGGACGGTGGCCGGCGAGCAGTACTTC. Protein: CASSERTVAGEQYF.

Details on this clone: Additional DNA sequences in this sample encode the identical CDR3. CDR3 DNA: TGCGCCAGCAGCCGGGACAGCTACGAGCAGTACTTC. Translating gives CASSRDSYEQYF. The chain recombines TRBV5-1 with TRBJ2-7, with 7 bases aligning to TRBD1. The CDR3 spans 12 residues. With 4 bases clipped from V and 3 bases from J, the junction kept 1 base outside the gene matches. CDR1 is SGHRS and CDR2 is YFSETQ in the germline V gene.

The rearrangement joins TRBV5-1 to TRBJ2-3; 7 nucleotides line up with TRBD2. CDR1 and CDR2 (germline): SGHRS, YFSETQ. The V and J ends lost 1 base and 0 bases, in that order; junction bases with no gene match: 11. CDR3 length: 18 amino acids. The DNA of the CDR3 is TGCGCCAGCAGCTTGACCGGGACTACCTTAAGGAGCACAGATACGCAGTATTTT. Residues: CASSLTGTTLRSTDTQYF. Looking up the rest from reference TRBV5-1 and TRBJ2-3 gives the full variable domain: KAGVTQTPRYLIKTRGQQVTLSCSPISGHRSVSWYQQTPGQGLQFLFEYFSETQRNKGNFPGRFSGRQFSNSRSEMNVSTLELGDSALYLCASSLTGTTLRSTDTQYFGPGTRLTVL.

This clone has a single count. The rearrangement joins TRBV6-5 to TRBJ2-2, with D unresolved. The CDR3 loop spans 14 amino acids. Germline V gives CDR1 MNHEY, CDR2 SVGAGI. The V gene lost 5 bases and the J gene lost 4 bases, with 11 bases spanning the gap. The CDR3 coding sequence is TGTGCCAGCAGTGCCCTCCCGGGCACCGGGGAGCTGTTTTTT. Translation gives CASSALPGTGELFF.

V usage is TRBV29-1 and J usage is TRBJ2-3, with 9 positions matching TRBD1. In germline, CDR1 is SQVTM, CDR2 ANQGSEA. V shed 2 bases, J shed 4 bases, and the junction held 7 bases outside the gene matches. This CDR3 is 15 amino acids long. The CDR3 nucleotides read TGCAGCGTTGAAATCTGGGACAGGGCCCCAGATACGCAGTATTTT. It encodes CSVEIWDRAPDTQYF.

This clone was observed a handful of times. The rearrangement joins TRBV27 to TRBJ1-1; 8 nucleotides agree with TRBD1. V shed 8 bases and J 5 bases; nucleotides not matched to a gene: 7. Germline CDR1 reads MNHEY; CDR2 reads SMNVEV (reference sequence). The CDR3 runs to 13 residues. The CDR3 DNA reads TGTGCCAGCGGACAGGGTAGAGGTACTGAAGCTTTCTTT. Amino acids: CASGQGRGTEAFF.

Comment on this clone: In the same sample, other DNA sequences code for this CDR3. The gene calls are TRBV5-1 and TRBJ2-1, with D possibly being TRBD1 (5 bases). Per the germline V gene, CDR1 is SGHRS and CDR2 is YFSETQ. This CDR3 comprises 15 residues. V lost 0 bases, J lost 0 bases, and 7 bases lay in between. The CDR3 region is CASSLGGSSYNEQFF. As DNA, the CDR3 is TGCGCCAGCAGCTTGGGGGGCTCCTCCTACAATGAGCAGTTCTTC.

This chain links TRBV7-2 with TRBJ2-7, with D hard to call. Germline V gene lookup returns CDR1 SGHTA and CDR2 FQGNSA. Trimming removed 5 bases from V and 2 bases from J, with 7 bases in between. The CDR3 runs to 12 residues. The CDR3, as DNA: TGTGCCAGCAGCCCTGCAGCCTACGAGCAGTACTTC. Translation: CASSPAAYEQYF.

The chain recombines TRBV29-1 with TRBJ1-2; the D gene is possibly TRBD1 (6 bases). The CDR3 is 15 residues long. Per germline, CDR1 SQVTM and CDR2 ANQGSEA. The V end lost 7 bases, the J end lost 0 bases, and 18 bases lay between the germline ends. The CDR3 spells CSAAKPGTSNYGYTF. The CDR3 bases are TGCAGCGCCGCAAAACCGGGGACATCTAACTATGGCTACACCTTC.

This chain connects TRBV10-3 to TRBJ2-3; TRBD1 matches 10 bases. Per germline, CDR1 ENHRY and CDR2 SYGVKD. This CDR3 spans 16 amino acids. Germline trimming cut 5 bases from V and 5 bases from J; bases unmatched to any gene: 10. CDR3 bases: TGTGCCATCAGTCCCGCCCGGACAGGGGGGGGAGATACGCAGTATTTT. Its translation is CAISPARTGGGDTQYF.

This rearrangement joins TRBV10-3 to TRBJ2-3, with TRBD2 matching 9 bases. This CDR3 spans 16 amino acids. CDR1 and CDR2 (germline): ENHRY, SYGVKD. Germline trimming cut 3 bases from V and 2 bases from J; bases unmatched to any gene: 6. The CDR3 nucleotides read TGTGCCATCAGTGACCTTAGCGGGGGAATCACAGATACGCAGTATTTT. Translating gives CAISDLSGGITDTQYF.

As regards this clone: An end of the junction does not agree with germline; a read error may underlie this. Other nucleotide sequences in the sample specify the same CDR3. The V call is TRBV29-1, the J call TRBJ2-7; no clear D gene. In germline, CDR1 is SQVTM, CDR2 ANQGSEA. CDR3 size: 14 residues. The CDR3 DNA reads as TGCAGCTCGACAACATCCCAAACACGCCACGAACAGTACTTC. Translated, it gives CSSTTSQTRHEQYF.

This clone was detected once. The chain is built from TRBV7-6 and TRBJ2-1; 9 bases map to TRBD2. The V gene end was trimmed by 6 bases and the J gene end by 13 bases; junction bases not matched to a gene: 7. The CDR3 sequence is 12 residues long. Germline-derived CDR1 and CDR2 are SGHVS and FNYEAQ. The CDR3 loop is CASSSREGKQFF. CDR3 nucleotide sequence: TGTGCCAGCAGTTCGCGGGAGGGGAAACAGTTCTTC.

This clone has a single count. The V call is TRBV11-2, the J call TRBJ2-7, with D possibly being TRBD2 (6 bases). The CDR3 is 15 amino acids. V dropped 4 bases and J dropped 6 bases, with 19 bases sitting between them. Germline V gene lookup returns CDR1 SGHAT and CDR2 FQNNGV. The CDR3 DNA reads TGTGCCAGCAGCTCCGCACTAGCTGGCCAGGGCGAGCAGTACTTC. The encoded protein is CASSSALAGQGEQYF.

This clone showed up just once. The chain joins TRBV27 to TRBJ2-7; D is perhaps TRBD1 (6 bases). The CDR3 runs to 15 residues. V was shortened by 5 bases and J by 1 base, with 15 bases between the two germline ends. CDR1 is MNHEY, CDR2 SMNVEV, per germline (reference sequence). CDR3 protein: CASSKSLGQSYEQYF. The DNA for the CDR3 is TGTGCCAGCAGTAAGTCCCTAGGACAGTCCTACGAGCAGTACTTC.

With respect to this clone: Its ends do not fully match the called genes, so a read error is possible. This sequence joins TRBV27 and TRBJ2-7; tentatively, D is TRBD1 or TRBD2 (5 bases each). Germline CDR1 is MNHEY and CDR2 is SMNVEV (reference sequence). The CDR3 has 13 amino acids. The DNA of the CDR3 is TGTGCCAGCAGTTTAGATCCGAATCGGGGACCCTATTTC. This sequence encodes CASSLDPNRGPYF.

This clone was seen once. The chain carries TRBV6-1 and TRBJ1-5; D is unclear. CDR1 and CDR2 (germline): MNHNS, SASEGT. V was trimmed by 7 bases and J by 0 bases, leaving 10 bases between them. CDR3 length: 14 amino acids. The CDR3 DNA sequence: TGTGCCAGCATACCCAGCGATAGCAATCAGCCCCAGCATTTT. Translation: CASIPSDSNQPQHF.

This chain connects TRBV7-2 to TRBJ2-1, with 15 positions matching TRBD2. With V trimmed by 5 bases and J by 5 bases, 7 bases remained unmatched. Germline V gene sequence: CDR1 SGHTA, CDR2 FQGNSA. The CDR3 sequence is 17 residues long. The DNA of the CDR3 is TGTGCCAGCAGCGGAGGGACTAGCGGGAGGAGGGACAATGAGCAGTTCTTC. Its translation: CASSGGTSGRRDNEQFF.

This clone was recorded a few times. The rearrangement joins TRBV7-2 to TRBJ1-2, with D uncertain. CDR3 size: 15 residues. Germline loops: CDR1 SGHTA, CDR2 FQGNSA. The V and J ends lost 1 base and 0 bases respectively, with 9 bases between them. CDR3 bases: TGTGCCAGCAGCTTAGGTGCGAGGCCTAACTATGGCTACACCTTC. Translation: CASSLGARPNYGYTF.

The V gene is TRBV4-1, the J gene TRBJ1-1, with D perhaps TRBD1 (6 bases). Per germline, CDR1 MGHRA and CDR2 YSYEKL. The CDR3 spans 16 residues. The V end lost 6 bases, the J end lost 3 bases, and 20 bases lay between the germline ends. CDR3 sequence reads: CASRGQLTGDYTEAFF. In DNA form, the CDR3 reads TGCGCCAGCAGGGGCCAATTGACAGGTGACTACACTGAAGCTTTCTTT.